Below, 27 T cell receptor beta chains from the same sample are listed, as sequenced in a study of technical replicates of blood from several donors. Repertoires were generated with immunoSEQ multiplex PCR, while TCRdb's copy carries only in-frame clones and drops some. The repertoire holds about 76,000 clones, 80% to 90% seen once, with 4.8% in the top ten. Sequenced input: PBMCs. All receptors come from a human donor in good health. Some clones in this sample may be carry-over from other donors' samples.

The chain links TRBV5-5 to TRBJ2-7; tentatively, D is TRBD1 (5 bases). CDR1 is SGHKS and CDR2 is YYEKEE in the germline V gene (reference sequence). The CDR3 covers 12 residues. V was clipped by 3 bases and J by 4 bases, with 8 bases between them. CDR3 in DNA: TGTGCCAGCAGCTGGACAAGTTACGAGCAGTACTTC. This codes for CASSWTSYEQYF.

The chain combines TRBV4-3 with TRBJ1-4; perhaps TRBD1 as D (5 bases). CDR1 and CDR2 (germline): LGHNA, YSLEER. Trimming took 1 base from V and 6 from J, leaving 12 bases between them. The CDR3 extends over 15 amino acids. CDR3 loop: CASSQATALYEKLFF. Written as DNA, the CDR3 is TGCGCCAGCAGCCAAGCGACAGCCCTTTATGAAAAACTGTTTTTT.

The table lists this clone with a count of one. This chain joins TRBV2 and TRBJ2-1, with TRBD1 as a possible D gene (5 bases). Germline V lookup: CDR1 SNHLY, CDR2 FYNNEI. V gave up 2 bases and J gave up 6 bases, with 8 bases separating them. The CDR3 runs to 13 residues. The CDR3 sequence is CASSEMGPNEQFF. The CDR3 DNA reads as TGTGCCAGCAGTGAAATGGGGCCCAATGAGCAGTTCTTC.

The chain couples TRBV29-1 to TRBJ2-3; weak D call: TRBD2 (6 bases). This CDR3 has 15 residues. The germline V gene encodes CDR1 SQVTM and CDR2 ANQGSEA. V gave up 7 bases and J gave up 2 bases, with 19 bases separating them. CDR3 region: CSGGVGRFVTDTQYF. In DNA form, the CDR3 reads TGCAGCGGGGGGGTAGGCAGGTTCGTCACAGATACGCAGTATTTT.

The rearrangement links TRBV6-6 to TRBJ1-4, with TRBD1 identical over 7 bases. Germline CDR1 is MNHNY and CDR2 is SVGAGI (reference sequence). The CDR3 runs 14 residues. V gave up 4 bases and J gave up 10 bases; unmatched junction bases: 9. The chain's CDR3 is CASSSGPQGGKLFF. Here the CDR3 DNA reads TGTGCCAGCAGTTCCGGGCCCCAGGGGGGAAAACTGTTTTTT.

This sequence joins TRBV4-2 and TRBJ2-3; tentatively, D is TRBD2 (5 bases). Germline assignment: CDR1 LGHNA and CDR2 YNFKEQ. This CDR3 is built from 14 residues. V lost 6 bases to trimming and J lost 6 bases, with 16 bases between them. The CDR3 DNA follows: TGTGCCAGCAGTCCGGGAAAAAATGCCGATACGCAGTATTTT. It codes for CASSPGKNADTQYF.

The chain is built from TRBV7-3 and TRBJ2-1, with TRBD2 matching 10 bases. V dropped 5 bases and J dropped 0; count of bases not matched to a gene: 1. Germline CDR1 is SGHTA and CDR2 is FQGTGA. This CDR3 region has 15 residues. The CDR3 DNA is TGTGCCAGCAGCGCTAGCGGGGGCTCCTACAATGAGCAGTTCTTC. This encodes CASSASGGSYNEQFF.

The chain employs TRBV11-3 and TRBJ2-3; tentative D call: TRBD1 (6 bases). This CDR3 has 15 amino acids. The germline V gene has CDR1 SGHNT and CDR2 YENEEA. V gave up 5 bases and J gave up 2 bases, with 14 bases separating them. The CDR3 reads CASSQGTLLTDTQYF. The CDR3 nucleotides are TGTGCCAGCAGCCAGGGGACATTACTCACAGATACGCAGTATTTT.

This chain connects TRBV6-6 to TRBJ2-7; 8 bases fit TRBD2. The CDR3 is made up of 13 amino acids. The germline gives CDR1 MNHNY, CDR2 SVGAGI (reference sequence). The J segment lost 4 bases and the V segment lost 7 bases, leaving 6 bases of the junction unmatched. For the CDR3, the DNA is TGTGCCAGCACCCGGGAGGGGGGGTACGAGCAGTACTTC. Translating it yields CASTREGGYEQYF.

The CDR3 loop is CAWRAWRVDSEAFF. For the CDR3, the DNA is TGTGCCTGGAGGGCCTGGAGGGTTGACAGTGAAGCTTTCTTT. The rearrangement links TRBV30 to TRBJ1-1; D is perhaps TRBD1 (5 bases). Trimming took 3 bases from V and 7 from J, leaving 18 bases between them. CDR1 is GTSNPN and CDR2 is SVGIG in the germline V gene (reference sequence). The CDR3 runs 14 residues.

The chain uses TRBV20-1 and TRBJ1-2; D is unresolved. CDR1 and CDR2 (germline): DFQATT, SNEGSKA (reference sequence). This CDR3 is 11 amino acids long. The V end was cut by 4 bases, the J end by 6 bases, with 9 bases between. CDR3: CSAKSPNGYTF. CDR3 DNA: TGCAGTGCTAAATCTCCTAATGGCTACACCTTC.

The rearrangement links TRBV18 to TRBJ2-7; maybe TRBD1 (6 bases). Germline CDR1 is KGHSH and CDR2 is LQKENI. Trimming pared 2 bases from V and 6 bases from J, leaving 20 bases between. CDR3 length: 16 amino acids. The CDR3 coding sequence is TGTGCCAGCTCACCAACAGGTACAGGGTACGGAGGCGAGCAGTACTTC. Translated, it gives CASSPTGTGYGGEQYF.

This chain uses TRBV11-3 with TRBJ1-1; D uncertain. CDR1 and CDR2 (germline): SGHNT, YENEEA. V lost 2 bases and J lost 0, with 7 bases in between. The length of the CDR3 is 14 residues. The CDR3 spells CASSLSTLNTEAFF. CDR3 nucleotides: TGTGCCAGCAGCTTAAGCACTCTGAACACTGAAGCTTTCTTT.

The chain employs TRBV13 and TRBJ2-2; 9 bases line up with TRBD2. Germline V gives CDR1 PRHDT, CDR2 FYEKMQ (reference sequence). This CDR3 has 17 amino acids. Trimming took 1 base from V and 2 from J; bases not matched to a gene: 5. CDR3 nucleotide sequence: TGTGCCAGCAGCTTAGTCCGCCTAGCGGGAAACACCGGGGAGCTGTTTTTT. This encodes CASSLVRLAGNTGELFF.

J is TRBJ1-4 and V is TRBV27; D unresolved. Germline-derived CDR1 and CDR2 are MNHEY and SMNVEV (reference sequence). The CDR3 runs to 16 residues. Trimming removed 5 bases from V and 4 bases from J, with 17 bases in between. CDR3 DNA: TGTGCCAGCAGTCCCTACAACCTCCTAGATAATGAAAAACTGTTTTTT. This translates into CASSPYNLLDNEKLFF.

This chain uses TRBV5-6 with TRBJ2-7; maybe TRBD2 (6 bases). The germline V gene encodes CDR1 SGHDT and CDR2 YYEEEE. This CDR3 has 18 amino acids. Trimming took 0 bases from V and 6 from J, leaving 25 bases between them. The CDR3 DNA reads as TGTGCCAGCAGCTTGGGCAGCGGGTGGGGCCGATCCCAGGGCGAGCAGTACTTC. Translation gives CASSLGSGWGRSQGEQYF.

The chain recombines TRBV6-6 with TRBJ1-2; 10 nucleotides agree with TRBD1. V trimming: 1 base; J trimming: 6 bases; junction bases outside the gene matches: 2. CDR1 is MNHNY and CDR2 is SVGAGI in the germline V gene (reference sequence). The CDR3 covers 14 residues. The CDR3 nucleotides are TGTGCCAGCAGTTACTATGGGACAGGGGATGGCTACACCTTC. It codes for CASSYYGTGDGYTF.

The chain uses TRBV5-4 and TRBJ2-5; TRBD1 aligns across 9 bases. The J call is doubtful: the DNA matches TRBJ2-7 better. From germline, CDR1 is SGHNT and CDR2 YYREEE (reference sequence). This CDR3 comprises 13 residues. DNA for the CDR3: TGTGCCAGCAGCGCGGGACAGGGTTCCGAGCAGTACTTC. As protein: CASSAGQGSEQYF.

This sequence joins TRBV30 and TRBJ1-4; 9 bases line up with TRBD1. This CDR3 comprises 13 residues. CDR1 is GTSNPN, CDR2 SVGIG, per germline (reference sequence). With 3 bases clipped from V and 8 bases from J, the junction kept 4 bases outside the gene matches. The CDR3 sequence is CAWSRGTGEKLFF. In DNA, the CDR3 is TGTGCCTGGAGCCGGGGGACAGGGGAAAAACTGTTTTTT.

The chain has TRBV11-3 and TRBJ1-1, with D hard to call. V lost 3 bases to trimming and J lost 1 base, with 12 bases between them. Germline V CDR1 and CDR2: SGHNT, YENEEA. This CDR3 spans 15 amino acids. The CDR3 sequence is CASSFITAGNTEAFF. The DNA for the CDR3 is TGTGCCAGCAGCTTTATAACGGCGGGGAACACTGAAGCTTTCTTT.

The gene calls are TRBV7-2 and TRBJ2-7; D is unresolved. The germline V and J ends were trimmed by 0 bases and 3 bases, with 9 bases remaining between them. Germline V gene lookup returns CDR1 SGHTA and CDR2 FQGNSA. The CDR3 covers 14 residues. The CDR3 protein is CASSLAESFYEQYF. DNA for the CDR3: TGTGCCAGCAGCTTAGCCGAGTCCTTCTACGAGCAGTACTTC.

CDR3 sequence: CASSENHRGGTYEQYF. The DNA of the CDR3 is TGTGCCAGTAGTGAAAATCACAGGGGGGGCACCTACGAGCAGTACTTC. The chain links TRBV19 to TRBJ2-7; D is possibly TRBD1 (8 bases). The germline V and J ends were trimmed by 5 bases and 2 bases, with 19 bases remaining between them. Germline V gene sequence: CDR1 LNHDA, CDR2 SQIVND (reference sequence). The CDR3 extends over 16 amino acids.

The chain uses TRBV10-3 and TRBJ1-1; 11 nucleotides agree with TRBD1. V gave up 5 bases and J gave up 4 bases; unmatched junction bases: 6. This CDR3 spans 15 amino acids. The germline gives CDR1 ENHRY, CDR2 SYGVKD. The chain's CDR3 is CAISSRGQGATEAFF. The CDR3 nucleotides read TGTGCCATCAGTTCCCGTGGACAGGGGGCCACTGAAGCTTTCTTT.

This clone has only one observation. The chain joins TRBV2 to TRBJ2-5; a weak D match, TRBD2 (5 bases). CDR3 size: 15 residues. Germline V gene data show CDR1 as SNHLY and CDR2 as FYNNEI. V was cut by 4 bases and J by 5 bases, with 17 bases left in between. The CDR3 DNA reads TGTGCCAGCAGTGGGCTAGCATTTCAACGGGAGACCCAGTACTTC. This gives the protein CASSGLAFQRETQYF.

V gene TRBV19 combines with J gene TRBJ1-1; 8 nucleotides match TRBD1. The germline V gene has CDR1 LNHDA and CDR2 SQIVND (reference sequence). The length of the CDR3 is 16 residues. J was trimmed by 1 base and V by 4 bases; bases with no gene match: 8. The DNA of the CDR3 is TGTGCCAGTAGTAGAGGACAGGGTACAGAGAACACTGAAGCTTTCTTT. The encoded protein is CASSRGQGTENTEAFF. The full variable domain, rest sourced from reference TRBV19 and TRBJ1-1, is DGGITQSPKYLFRKEGQNVTLSCEQNLNHDAMYWYRQDPGQGLRLIYYSQIVNDFQKGDIAEGYSVSREKKESFPLTVTSAQKNPTAFYLCASSRGQGTENTEAFFGQGTRLTVV.

This chain joins TRBV7-2 and TRBJ2-1; D gene uncertain. Trimming left V 5 bases short and J 6 bases short, with 11 bases between. CDR1 SGHTA and CDR2 FQGNSA come from the germline V gene. CDR3 length: 13 residues. This CDR3 reads CASSADPPNEQFF. The CDR3 DNA follows: TGTGCCAGCAGCGCAGATCCCCCCAATGAGCAGTTCTTC.

This sequence joins TRBV4-2 and TRBJ2-2; a weak D match, TRBD2 (5 bases). Looked up from germline, CDR1 is LGHNA and CDR2 is YNFKEQ. This CDR3 has 15 amino acids. Between the trimmed V and J ends, which lost 4 bases and 1 base, there was a span of 10 bases. The CDR3 DNA reads as TGTGCCAGCAGCCCCTATCGGGGGAACACCGGGGAGCTGTTTTTT. Protein product: CASSPYRGNTGELFF.